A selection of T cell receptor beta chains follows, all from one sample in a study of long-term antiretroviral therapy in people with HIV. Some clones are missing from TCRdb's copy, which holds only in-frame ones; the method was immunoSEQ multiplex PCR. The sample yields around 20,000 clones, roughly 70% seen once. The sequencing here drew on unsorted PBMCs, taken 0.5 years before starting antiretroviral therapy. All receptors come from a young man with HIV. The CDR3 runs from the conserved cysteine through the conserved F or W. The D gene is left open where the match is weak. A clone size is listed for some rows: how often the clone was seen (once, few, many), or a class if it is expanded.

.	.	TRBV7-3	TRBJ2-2	CASSFNTGELFF	TGTGCCAGCAGCTTTAACACCGGGGAGCTGTTTTTT
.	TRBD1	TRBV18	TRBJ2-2	CASSPGQGPTGELFF	TGTGCCAGCTCACCGGGACAGGGCCCTACCGGGGAGCTGTTTTTT
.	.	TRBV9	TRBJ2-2	CASSVGGVRELFF	TGTGCCAGCAGCGTAGGAGGCGTGAGGGAGCTGTTTTTT
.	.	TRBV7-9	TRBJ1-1	CASSLGVANAEAFF	TGTGCCAGCAGCTTAGGGGTCGCGAACGCTGAAGCTTTCTTT
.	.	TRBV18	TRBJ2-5	CASSRKELQETQYF	TGTGCCAGCTCCCGCAAGGAGCTCCAAGAGACCCAGTACTTC
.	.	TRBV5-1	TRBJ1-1	CTSAAVNTEAFF	TGCACCAGCGCGGCGGTGAACACTGAAGCTTTCTTT
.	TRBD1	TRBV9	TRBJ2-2	CASSRGPNTGELFF	TGTGCCAGCAGCAGGGGGCCGAACACCGGGGAGCTGTTTTTT
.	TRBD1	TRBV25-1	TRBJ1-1	CASSEYAAGTAEAFF	TGTGCCAGCAGTGAATATGCCGCCGGGACAGCTGAAGCTTTCTTT
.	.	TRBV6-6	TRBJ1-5	CASSPPTTGSNQPQHF	TGTGCCAGCAGCCCCCCCACGACAGGTAGCAATCAGCCCCAGCATTTT
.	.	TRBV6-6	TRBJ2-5	CASSYSGGGGETQYF	TGTGCCAGCAGTTACTCGGGGGGAGGTGGGGAGACCCAGTACTTC
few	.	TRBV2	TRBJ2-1	CASTGGDNEQFF	TGTGCCAGCACGGGCGGGGACAATGAGCAGTTCTTC
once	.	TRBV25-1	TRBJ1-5	CASSDSNRQGGLDQPQHF	TGTGCCAGCAGTGATTCGAACCGGCAAGGGGGGCTGGATCAGCCCCAGCATTTT
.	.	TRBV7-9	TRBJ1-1	CASRLTGGDTEAFF	TGTGCCAGCAGACTGACAGGAGGGGACACTGAAGCTTTCTTT
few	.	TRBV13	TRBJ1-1	CASSTWDGEAFF	TGTGCCAGCAGCACATGGGACGGTGAAGCTTTCTTT
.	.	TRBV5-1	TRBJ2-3	CASSLGTGLTDTQYF	TGCGCCAGCAGCTTGGGAACGGGTCTCACAGATACGCAGTATTTT
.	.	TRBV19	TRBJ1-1	CASSSIVAKGRSRAFF	TGTGCCAGCAGTAGTATCGTGGCAAAGGGGAGGAGTAGAGCTTTCTTT
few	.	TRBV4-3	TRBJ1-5	CASSQEFVGPQHF	TGCGCCAGCAGCCAAGAGTTCGTTGGGCCCCAGCATTTT
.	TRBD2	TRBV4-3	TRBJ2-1	CASSQGPSGSYNEQFF	TGCGCCAGCAGCCAAGGGCCTAGCGGCTCCTACAATGAGCAGTTCTTC
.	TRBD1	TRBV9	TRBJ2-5	CASSVETGGQETQYF	TGTGCCAGCAGCGTAGAGACAGGGGGCCAAGAGACCCAGTACTTC
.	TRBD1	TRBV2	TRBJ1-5	CASSGTGDYSNQPQHF	TGTGCCAGCAGTGGGACAGGGGATTATAGCAATCAGCCCCAGCATTTT
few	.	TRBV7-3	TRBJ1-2	CASSLNGYTF	TGTGCCAGCAGCCTTAATGGCTACACCTTC
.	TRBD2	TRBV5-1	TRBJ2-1	CASRVSGSLLSSYNEQFF	TGCGCCAGCAGGGTTAGCGGGAGCCTGTTGAGCTCCTACAATGAGCAGTTCTTC
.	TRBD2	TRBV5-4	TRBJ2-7	CASSLKRELPYEQYF	TGTGCCAGCAGCTTGAAGCGGGAGCTCCCCTACGAGCAGTACTTC
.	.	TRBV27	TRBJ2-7	CASSLFPPYEQYF	TGTGCCAGCAGTTTATTCCCCCCCTACGAGCAGTACTTC
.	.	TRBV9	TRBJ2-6	CASSVARGDAESGANVLTF	TGTGCCAGCAGCGTAGCTAGGGGGGATGCTGAGTCTGGGGCCAACGTCCTGACTTTC
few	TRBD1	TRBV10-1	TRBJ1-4	CASSEGQDGEKLFF	TGCGCCAGCAGTGAAGGACAGGATGGTGAAAAACTGTTTTTT
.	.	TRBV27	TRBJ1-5	CASSARVFQPQHF	TGTGCCAGCAGTGCCAGGGTTTTTCAGCCCCAGCATTTT
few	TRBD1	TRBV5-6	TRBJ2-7	CASSLGTGREQYF	TGTGCCAGCAGCTTGGGGACAGGGCGAGAGCAGTACTTC
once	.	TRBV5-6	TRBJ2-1	CASSLAGRISYNEQFF	TGTGCCAGCAGCTTGGCTGGGCGGATCTCCTACAATGAGCAGTTCTTC
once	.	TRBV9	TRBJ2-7	CASSVGDYSYEQYF	TGTGCCAGCAGCGTAGGCGATTACTCCTACGAGCAGTACTTC
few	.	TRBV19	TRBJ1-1	CASSTRDMNTEAFF	TGTGCCAGTAGTACTCGGGATATGAACACTGAAGCTTTCTTT
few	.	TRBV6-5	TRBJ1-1	CASSYVGAEAFF	TGTGCCAGCAGTTACGTGGGGGCTGAAGCTTTCTTT
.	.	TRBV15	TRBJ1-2	CATSTPGTRPWDGYTF	TGTGCCACCAGCACCCCAGGGACTCGGCCTTGGGATGGCTACACCTTC
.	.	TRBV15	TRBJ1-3	CATSRDRRGGGNTIYF	TGTGCCACCAGCAGAGATAGGAGGGGAGGTGGAAACACCATATATTTT
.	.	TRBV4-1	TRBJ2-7	CASSTRDTDSYEQYF	TGCGCCAGCAGCACCCGGGACACCGATTCCTACGAGCAGTACTTC
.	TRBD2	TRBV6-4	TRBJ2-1	CASSEGLAGDGQFF	TGTGCCAGCAGTGAAGGACTAGCGGGAGATGGGCAGTTCTTC
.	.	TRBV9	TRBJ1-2	CASSPGSVRGADF	TGTGCCAGCAGCCCCGGGTCGGTCCGGGGGGCCGACTTC
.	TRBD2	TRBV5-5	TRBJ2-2	CASSSLGLAGSVGTGELFF	TGTGCCAGCAGCTCACTTGGACTAGCGGGTTCTGTGGGGACCGGGGAGCTGTTTTTT
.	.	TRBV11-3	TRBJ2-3	CASSWGRTDTQYF	TGTGCCAGCAGCTGGGGGAGGACAGATACGCAGTATTTT
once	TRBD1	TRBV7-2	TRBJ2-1	CASSELTGLYNEQFF	TGTGCCAGCAGCGAATTGACAGGGCTCTACAATGAGCAGTTCTTC
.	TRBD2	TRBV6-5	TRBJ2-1	CASSMTSGSSYEQFF	TGTGCCAGCAGCATGACTAGCGGGAGTTCGTATGAGCAGTTCTTC
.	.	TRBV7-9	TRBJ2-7	CASSFLDFPYEQYF	TGTGCCAGCAGCTTTCTCGATTTCCCCTACGAGCAGTACTTC
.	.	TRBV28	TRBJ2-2	CASSLGTPANTGELFF	TGTGCCAGCAGTTTGGGGACACCAGCGAACACCGGGGAGCTGTTTTTT
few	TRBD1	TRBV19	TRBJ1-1	CASSISPGGGTEAFF	TGTGCCAGTAGTATAAGCCCAGGGGGCGGCACTGAAGCTTTCTTT